Below, 8 T cell receptor beta chains from the same sample are listed, as sequenced in a study of T cells expressing NK-cell markers. No DNA is given; TCRdb re-called the 5' RACE reads and lists each CDR3 protein once. The table lists roughly 300,000 distinct CDR3 sequences, with more than 3.5% in the top ten. Sequenced material: blood T cells: a sorted CD56 or NKG2C T cell subset, CD4+ or CD8+ T cells, or bulk PBMC T cells (not recorded which). The receptors come from a woman between 18 and 75 years old in good health.

This chain joins TRBV12-3 or TRBV12-4 and TRBJ1-5; the D gene TCRdb calls, TRBD1, cannot be checked with no DNA. The CDR3 is made up of 13 amino acids. CDR3 residues: CASSPGQGGTQHF.

V and J are TRBV5-1 and TRBJ2-7; TCRdb's D call, TRBD2, is unchecked because there is no DNA. Per germline, CDR1 SGHRS and CDR2 YFSETQ. This CDR3 spans 15 amino acids. The CDR3 sequence is CASSKGLAGTYEQYF.

The chain combines TRBV6-5 with TRBJ2-2; there is no DNA to check the TCRdb D call of TRBD1. The CDR3 consists of 15 residues. In germline, CDR1 is MNHEY, CDR2 SVGAGI. The CDR3 sequence is CASSYDRGQTGELFF.

The rearrangement joins TRBV7-9 to TRBJ2-3; TCRdb outputs TRBD2, but without DNA this stays unchecked. CDR3 length: 14 residues. Germline lookup yields CDR1 SEHNR and CDR2 FQNEAQ (reference sequence). CDR3 in amino acids: CASSTSGGQNTQYF.

The chain recombines TRBV24-1 with TRBJ2-5; TCRdb designates TRBD1, a call that cannot be tested without DNA. CDR1 and CDR2 (germline): KGHDR, SFDVKD. The CDR3 spans 15 residues. The chain's CDR3 is CATSAGTGVQETQYF.

The chain has TRBV7-2 and TRBJ1-2. The CDR3 runs 14 residues. CDR1 SGHTA and CDR2 FQGNSA come from the germline V gene. CDR3: CASSLVIDKYGYTF.

V and J are TRBV5-1 and TRBJ1-3. The CDR3 runs to 13 residues. Germline loops: CDR1 SGHRS, CDR2 YFSETQ. This chain's CDR3 is CASSDGAGNTIYF.

This chain connects TRBV30 to TRBJ1-5. This CDR3 contains 12 residues. In germline, CDR1 is GTSNPN, CDR2 SVGIG (reference sequence). CDR3 sequence reads: CAWSSYGQPQHF.